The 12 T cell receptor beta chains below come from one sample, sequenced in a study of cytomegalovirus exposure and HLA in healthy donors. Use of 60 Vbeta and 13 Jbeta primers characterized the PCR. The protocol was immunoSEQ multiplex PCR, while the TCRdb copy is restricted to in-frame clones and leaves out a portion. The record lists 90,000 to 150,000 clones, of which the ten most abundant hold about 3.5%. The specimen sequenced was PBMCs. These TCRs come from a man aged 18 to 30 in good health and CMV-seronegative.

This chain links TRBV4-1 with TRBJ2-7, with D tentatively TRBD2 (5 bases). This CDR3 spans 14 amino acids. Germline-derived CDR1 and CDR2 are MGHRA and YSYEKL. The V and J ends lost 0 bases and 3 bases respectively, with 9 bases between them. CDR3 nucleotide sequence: TGCGCCAGCAGCCAAGAACCGGGGAGCTACGAGCAGTACTTC. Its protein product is CASSQEPGSYEQYF.

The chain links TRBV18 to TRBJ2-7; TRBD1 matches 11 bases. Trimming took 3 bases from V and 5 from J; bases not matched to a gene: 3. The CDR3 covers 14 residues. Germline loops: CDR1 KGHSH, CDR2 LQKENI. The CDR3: CASSPRTGGDEQYF. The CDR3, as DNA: TGTGCCAGCTCACCCCGGACAGGGGGCGACGAGCAGTACTTC.

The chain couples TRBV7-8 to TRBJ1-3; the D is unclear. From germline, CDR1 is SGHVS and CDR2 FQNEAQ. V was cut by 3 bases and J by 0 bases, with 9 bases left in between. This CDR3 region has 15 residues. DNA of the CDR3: TGTGCCAGCAGCTTGACAAGAAGCTCTGGAAACACCATATATTTT. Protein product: CASSLTRSSGNTIYF.

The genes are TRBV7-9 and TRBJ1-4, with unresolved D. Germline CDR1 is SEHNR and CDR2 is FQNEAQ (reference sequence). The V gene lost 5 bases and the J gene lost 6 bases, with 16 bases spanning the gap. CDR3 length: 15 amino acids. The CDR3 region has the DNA TGTGCCAGCAGCGCCTTAACCGGGAGTGATGAAAAACTGTTTTTT. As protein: CASSALTGSDEKLFF.

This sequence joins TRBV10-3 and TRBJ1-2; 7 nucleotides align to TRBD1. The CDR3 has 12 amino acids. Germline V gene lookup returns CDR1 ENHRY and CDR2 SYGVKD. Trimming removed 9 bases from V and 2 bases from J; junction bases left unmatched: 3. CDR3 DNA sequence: TGTGCCATTGGGACAGACAACTATGGCTACACCTTC. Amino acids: CAIGTDNYGYTF.

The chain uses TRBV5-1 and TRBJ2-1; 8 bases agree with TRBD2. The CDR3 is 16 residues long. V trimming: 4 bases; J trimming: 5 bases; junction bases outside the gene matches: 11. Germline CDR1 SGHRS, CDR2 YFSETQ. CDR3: CASSPEGSGSNNEQFF. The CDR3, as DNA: TGCGCCAGCAGCCCCGAGGGAAGCGGGAGTAACAATGAGCAGTTCTTC.

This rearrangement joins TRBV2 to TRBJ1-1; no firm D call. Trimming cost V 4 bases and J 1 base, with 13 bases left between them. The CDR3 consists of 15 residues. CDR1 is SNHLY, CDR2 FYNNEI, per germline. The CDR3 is CASSVKRAWNTEAFF. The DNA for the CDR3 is TGTGCCAGCAGTGTTAAGAGGGCCTGGAACACTGAAGCTTTCTTT.

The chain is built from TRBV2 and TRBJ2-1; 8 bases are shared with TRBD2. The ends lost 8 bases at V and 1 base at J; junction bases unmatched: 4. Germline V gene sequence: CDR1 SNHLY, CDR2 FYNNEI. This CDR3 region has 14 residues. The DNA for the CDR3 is TGTGCCAGCGGACTAGCCGCGTCCTACAATGAGCAGTTCTTC. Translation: CASGLAASYNEQFF.

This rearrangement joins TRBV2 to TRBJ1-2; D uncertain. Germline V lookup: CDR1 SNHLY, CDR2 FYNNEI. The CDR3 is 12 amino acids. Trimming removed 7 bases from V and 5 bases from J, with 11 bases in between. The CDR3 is CASTQASYGYTF. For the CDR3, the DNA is TGTGCCAGCACTCAGGCCTCGTATGGCTACACCTTC. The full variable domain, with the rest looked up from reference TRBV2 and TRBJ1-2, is EPEVTQTPSHQVTQMGQEVILRCVPISNHLYFYWYRQILGQKVEFLVSFYNNEISEKSEIFDDQFSVERPDGSNFTLKIRSTKLEDSAMYFCASTQASYGYTFGSGTRLTVV.

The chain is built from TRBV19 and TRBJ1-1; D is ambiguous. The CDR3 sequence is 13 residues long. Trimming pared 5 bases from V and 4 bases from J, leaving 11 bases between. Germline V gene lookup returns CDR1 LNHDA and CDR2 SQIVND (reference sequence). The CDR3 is CASSELKATEAFF. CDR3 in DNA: TGTGCCAGTAGTGAGTTGAAAGCCACTGAAGCTTTCTTT. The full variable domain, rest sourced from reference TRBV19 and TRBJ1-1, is DGGITQSPKYLFRKEGQNVTLSCEQNLNHDAMYWYRQDPGQGLRLIYYSQIVNDFQKGDIAEGYSVSREKKESFPLTVTSAQKNPTAFYLCASSELKATEAFFGQGTRLTVV.

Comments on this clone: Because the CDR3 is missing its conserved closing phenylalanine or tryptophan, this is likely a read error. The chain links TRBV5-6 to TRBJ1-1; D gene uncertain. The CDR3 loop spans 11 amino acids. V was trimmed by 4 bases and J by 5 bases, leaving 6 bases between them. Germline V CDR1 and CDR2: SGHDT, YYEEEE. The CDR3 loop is CASSLQTEAFS. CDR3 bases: TGTGCCAGCAGCCTGCAGACTGAAGCTTTCTCT.

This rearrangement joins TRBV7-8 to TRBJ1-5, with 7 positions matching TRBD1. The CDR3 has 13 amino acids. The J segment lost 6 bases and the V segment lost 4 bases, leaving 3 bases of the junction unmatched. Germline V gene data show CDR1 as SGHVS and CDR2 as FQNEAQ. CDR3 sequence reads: CASSSTGSQPQHF. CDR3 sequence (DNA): TGTGCCAGCAGCTCGACAGGGAGTCAGCCCCAGCATTTT. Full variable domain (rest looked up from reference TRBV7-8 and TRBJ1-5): GAGVSQSPRYKVAKRGQDVALRCDPISGHVSLFWYQQALGQGPEFLTYFQNEAQLDKSGLPSDRFFAERPEGSVSTLKIQRTQQEDSAVYLCASSSTGSQPQHFGDGTRLSIL.